The present T cell receptor (beta chain) was sequenced within a study of blood T cell repertoires in COVID-19. About the study: Collection of acute and convalescent COVID-19 samples took place in the United States, Italy and Spain.

Sequencing was performed with immunoSEQ multiplex PCR; in TCRdb, only in-frame clones are kept and a portion is missing. The sample consists of 35,000 to 45,000 clones, 90% of them appearing once. Sample: peripheral blood. This TCR derives from a man aged 50 to 60 with active COVID-19.

Here the CDR3 reads CASRQGPPSEQYF. DNA of the CDR3: TGTGCCAGCAGACAGGGACCGCCCTCCGAGCAGTACTTC. V gene TRBV6-5 combines with J gene TRBJ2-7; D is possibly TRBD1 (6 bases). V was clipped by 6 bases and J by 6 bases, with 15 bases between them. Germline loops: CDR1 MNHEY, CDR2 SVGAGI. The CDR3 is 13 residues long.